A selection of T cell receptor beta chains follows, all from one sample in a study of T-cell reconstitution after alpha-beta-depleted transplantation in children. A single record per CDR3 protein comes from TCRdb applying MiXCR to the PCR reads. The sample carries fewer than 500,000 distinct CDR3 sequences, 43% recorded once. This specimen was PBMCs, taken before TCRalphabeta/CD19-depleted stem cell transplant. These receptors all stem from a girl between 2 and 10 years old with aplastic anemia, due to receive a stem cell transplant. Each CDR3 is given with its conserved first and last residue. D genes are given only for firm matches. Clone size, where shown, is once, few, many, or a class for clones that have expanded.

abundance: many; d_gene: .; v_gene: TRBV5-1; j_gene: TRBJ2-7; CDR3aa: CASSLEGLPAYEQYF; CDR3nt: TGCGCCAGCAGCTTGGAGGGTCTCCCCGCCTACGAGCAGTACTTC
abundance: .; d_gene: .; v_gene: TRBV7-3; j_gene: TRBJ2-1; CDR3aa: CASSLMRADNEQFF; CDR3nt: TGTGCCAGCAGCTTAATGCGAGCCGACAATGAGCAGTTCTTC
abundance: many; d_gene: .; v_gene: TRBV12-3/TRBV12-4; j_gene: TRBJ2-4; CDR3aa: CASSFRDSPGRYF; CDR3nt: TGTGCCAGCAGTTTCCGGGATTCGCCAGGGAGGTACTTC
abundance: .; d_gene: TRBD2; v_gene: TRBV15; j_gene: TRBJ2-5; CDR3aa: CATSRGGLAGRETQYF; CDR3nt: TGTGCCACCAGCAGGGGAGGGCTAGCGGGAAGGGAGACCCAGTACTTC
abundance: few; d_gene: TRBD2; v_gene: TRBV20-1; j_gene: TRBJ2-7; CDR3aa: CSARGGIERGGEQYF; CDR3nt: TGCAGTGCTAGAGGGGGAATTGAAAGGGGAGGGGAGCAGTACTTC
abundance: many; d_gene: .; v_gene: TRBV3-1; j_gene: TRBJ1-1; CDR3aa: CASSQLSNAGGPNTEAFF; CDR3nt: TGTGCCAGCAGCCAATTATCTAACGCTGGGGGGCCGAACACTGAAGCTTTCTTT
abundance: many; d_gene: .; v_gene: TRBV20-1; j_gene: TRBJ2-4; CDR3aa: CSALRPVETLAKNIQYF; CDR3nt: TGCAGTGCTCTCCGCCCAGTCGAAACTTTAGCCAAAAACATTCAGTACTTC
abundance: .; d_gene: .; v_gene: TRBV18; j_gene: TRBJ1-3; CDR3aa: CASSPRSGPGNTIYF; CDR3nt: TGTGCCAGCTCGCCTCGTTCCGGCCCTGGAAACACCATATATTTT
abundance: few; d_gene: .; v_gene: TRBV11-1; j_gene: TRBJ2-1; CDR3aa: CASSLATGRQGNEQFF; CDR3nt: TGTGCCAGCAGCTTAGCGACAGGGAGGCAGGGGAATGAGCAGTTCTTC
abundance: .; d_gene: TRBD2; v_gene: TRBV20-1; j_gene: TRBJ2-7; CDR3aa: CSASTAGGPNEQYF; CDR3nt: TGCAGTGCTAGCACGGCGGGAGGGCCCAACGAGCAGTACTTC
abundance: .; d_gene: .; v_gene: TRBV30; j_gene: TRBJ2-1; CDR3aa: CAGGAVEQFF; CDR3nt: TGTGCCGGGGGGGCCGTGGAGCAGTTCTTC
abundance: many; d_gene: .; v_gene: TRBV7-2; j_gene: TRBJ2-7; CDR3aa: CASSLRLESYEQYF; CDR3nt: TGTGCCAGCAGCCTAAGACTTGAATCCTACGAGCAGTACTTC
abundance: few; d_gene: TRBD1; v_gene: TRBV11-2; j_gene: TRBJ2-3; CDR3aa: CASTPVRQGVADTQYF; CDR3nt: TGTGCCAGCACCCCCGTCCGACAGGGAGTGGCAGATACGCAGTATTTT
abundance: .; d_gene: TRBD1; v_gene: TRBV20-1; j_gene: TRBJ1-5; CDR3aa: CSARDSYQPQHF; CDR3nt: TGCAGTGCGCGGGACAGCTATCAGCCCCAGCATTTT
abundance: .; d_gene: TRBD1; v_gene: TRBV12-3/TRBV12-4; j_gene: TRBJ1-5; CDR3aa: CASSRGQGAGNQPQHF; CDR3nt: TGTGCCAGCAGTCGGGGACAGGGGGCTGGTAATCAGCCCCAGCATTTT
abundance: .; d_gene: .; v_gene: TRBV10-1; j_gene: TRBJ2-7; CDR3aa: CASSGFLLSYEQYF; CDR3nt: TGCGCCAGCAGCGGCTTTCTCCTCTCCTACGAGCAGTACTTC
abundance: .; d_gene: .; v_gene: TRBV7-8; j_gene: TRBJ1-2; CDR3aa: CASSLDNSILSYGYTF; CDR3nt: TGTGCCAGCAGCTTAGATAATAGTATCCTATCCTATGGCTACACCTTC
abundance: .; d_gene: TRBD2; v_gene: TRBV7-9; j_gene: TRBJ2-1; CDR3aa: CASARTSGYNEQFF; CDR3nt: TGTGCCAGCGCCAGGACTAGCGGGTACAATGAGCAGTTCTTC
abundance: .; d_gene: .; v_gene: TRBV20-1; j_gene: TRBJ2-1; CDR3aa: CSAISPSDNEQFF; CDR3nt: TGCAGTGCCATCTCGCCCTCCGACAATGAGCAGTTCTTC
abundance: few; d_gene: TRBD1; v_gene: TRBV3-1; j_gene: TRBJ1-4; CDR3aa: CASSPGQGYVNEKLFF; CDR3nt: TGTGCCAGCAGCCCGGGACAGGGGTATGTTAATGAAAAACTGTTTTTT
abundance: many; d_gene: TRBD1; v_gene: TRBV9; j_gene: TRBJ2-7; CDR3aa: CASSVGVGGPTFNYEQYF; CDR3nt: TGTGCCAGCAGCGTAGGGGTAGGGGGCCCGACATTTAACTACGAGCAGTACTTC
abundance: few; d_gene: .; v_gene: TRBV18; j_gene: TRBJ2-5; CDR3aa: CASSPPGLQETQYF; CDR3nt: TGTGCCAGCTCACCACCAGGGTTACAAGAGACCCAGTACTTC
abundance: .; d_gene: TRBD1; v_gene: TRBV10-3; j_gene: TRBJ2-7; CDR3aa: CAISERTGGYEQYF; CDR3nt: TGTGCCATCAGTGAGCGGACAGGGGGCTACGAGCAGTACTTC
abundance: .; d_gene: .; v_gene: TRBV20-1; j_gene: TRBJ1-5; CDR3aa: CSARKMEWVNQPQHF; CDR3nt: TGCAGTGCTAGAAAGATGGAATGGGTCAATCAGCCCCAGCATTTT
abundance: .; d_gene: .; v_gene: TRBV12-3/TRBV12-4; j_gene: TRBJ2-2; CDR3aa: CASSLARGNEGELFF; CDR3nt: TGTGCCAGCAGTTTAGCGCGGGGTAATGAGGGGGAGCTGTTTTTT
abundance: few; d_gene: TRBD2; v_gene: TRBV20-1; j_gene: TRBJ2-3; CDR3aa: CSAGGLAGGTDRTDTQYF; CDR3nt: TGCAGTGCTGGGGGACTAGCGGGAGGCACGGACAGAACAGATACGCAGTATTTT
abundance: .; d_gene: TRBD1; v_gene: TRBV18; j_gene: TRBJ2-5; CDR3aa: CASSPGQGAETQYF; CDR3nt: TGTGCCAGCTCACCAGGGCAGGGGGCCGAGACCCAGTACTTC
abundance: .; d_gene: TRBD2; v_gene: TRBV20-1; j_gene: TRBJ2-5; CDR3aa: CSARSGTIQETQYF; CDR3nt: TGCAGTGCTAGATCTGGGACTATCCAAGAGACCCAGTACTTC
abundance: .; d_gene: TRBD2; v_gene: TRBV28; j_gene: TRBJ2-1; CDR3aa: CASTGEASGRNEQFF; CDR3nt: TGTGCCAGTACGGGGGAAGCTAGCGGGAGGAATGAGCAGTTCTTC
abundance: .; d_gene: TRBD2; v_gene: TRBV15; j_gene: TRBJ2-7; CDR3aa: CATSREASGRYEQYF; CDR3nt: TGTGCCACCAGCAGAGAGGCTAGCGGGAGATACGAGCAGTACTTC
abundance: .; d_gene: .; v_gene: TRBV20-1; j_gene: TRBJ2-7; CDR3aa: CSVNSYEQYF; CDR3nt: TGCAGTGTAAACAGCTACGAGCAGTACTTC
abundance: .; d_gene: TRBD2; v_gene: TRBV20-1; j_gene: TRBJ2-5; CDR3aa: CSASWEGRETQYF; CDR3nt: TGCAGTGCTAGTTGGGAGGGTCGAGAGACCCAGTACTTC
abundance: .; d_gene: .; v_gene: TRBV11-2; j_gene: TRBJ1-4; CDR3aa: CASSSRASDSVEKPNEKLFF; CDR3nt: TGTGCCAGCAGCTCCCGGGCCAGCGACAGTGTCGAGAAGCCTAATGAAAAACTGTTTTTT
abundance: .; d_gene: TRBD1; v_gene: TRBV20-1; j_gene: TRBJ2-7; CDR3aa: CSAYNADRVTGEQYF; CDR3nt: TGCAGTGCTTACAACGCGGACAGGGTAACGGGGGAGCAGTACTTC
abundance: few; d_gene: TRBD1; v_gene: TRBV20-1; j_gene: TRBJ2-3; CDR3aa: CSARGSAVNTDTQYF; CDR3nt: TGCAGTGCCAGGGGGTCCGCCGTAAACACAGATACGCAGTATTTT
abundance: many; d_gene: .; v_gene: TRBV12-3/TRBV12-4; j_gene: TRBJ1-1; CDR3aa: CASSLASRISKAFF; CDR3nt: TGTGCCAGCAGTTTAGCTAGCCGGATCTCTAAAGCTTTCTTT
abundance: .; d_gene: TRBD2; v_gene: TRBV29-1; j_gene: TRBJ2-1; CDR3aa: CSVEGARPGLAGGFNEQFF; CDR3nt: TGCAGCGTTGAAGGTGCAAGACCGGGACTAGCGGGAGGGTTCAATGAGCAGTTCTTC
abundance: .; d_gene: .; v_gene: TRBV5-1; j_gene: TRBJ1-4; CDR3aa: CASSFMRGPPTEKLFF; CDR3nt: TGCGCCAGCAGCTTCATGCGGGGACCCCCTACCGAAAAACTGTTTTTT
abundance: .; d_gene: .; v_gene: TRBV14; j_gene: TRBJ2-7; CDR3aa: CASSQDLPPYEQYF; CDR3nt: TGTGCCAGCAGCCAAGATCTACCTCCCTACGAGCAGTACTTC
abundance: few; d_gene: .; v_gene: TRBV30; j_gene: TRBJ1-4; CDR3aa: CALQGGGEKLFF; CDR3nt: TGTGCCCTACAGGGCGGGGGGGAAAAACTGTTTTTT
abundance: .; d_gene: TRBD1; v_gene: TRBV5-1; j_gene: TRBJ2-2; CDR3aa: CASSLDRRLGQSTGELFF; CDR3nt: TGCGCCAGCAGCTTGGACAGACGGCTGGGACAGAGCACCGGGGAGCTGTTTTTT
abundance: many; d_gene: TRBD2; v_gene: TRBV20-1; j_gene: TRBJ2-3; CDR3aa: CSATSGIFTDTQYF; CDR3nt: TGCAGTGCTACTAGCGGGATTTTCACAGATACGCAGTATTTT
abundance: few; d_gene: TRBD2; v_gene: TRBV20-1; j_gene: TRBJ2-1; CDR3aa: CSARRGSGNEQFF; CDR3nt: TGCAGTGCCCGGAGGGGTAGCGGGAATGAGCAGTTCTTC
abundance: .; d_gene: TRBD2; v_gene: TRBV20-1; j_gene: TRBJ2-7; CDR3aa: CSAGGGGYEQYF; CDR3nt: TGCAGTGCTGGCGGCGGGGGCTACGAGCAGTACTTC
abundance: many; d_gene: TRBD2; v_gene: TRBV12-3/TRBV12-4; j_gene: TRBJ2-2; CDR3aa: CASSLGRLAGGATGELFF; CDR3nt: TGTGCCAGCAGTTTAGGGCGACTAGCGGGAGGAGCCACCGGGGAGCTGTTTTTT
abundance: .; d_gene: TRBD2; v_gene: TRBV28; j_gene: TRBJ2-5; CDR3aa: CASSLRTSGTFQETQYF; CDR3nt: TGTGCCAGCAGTTTAAGGACTAGCGGGACCTTTCAAGAGACCCAGTACTTC
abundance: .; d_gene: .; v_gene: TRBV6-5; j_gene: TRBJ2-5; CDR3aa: CASSQGGTQYF; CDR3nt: TGTGCCAGCAGTCAGGGCGGGACCCAGTACTTC
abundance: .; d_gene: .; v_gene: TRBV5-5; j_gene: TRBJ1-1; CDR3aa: CASSLRAQANTEAFF; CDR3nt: TGTGCCAGCAGCTTGAGGGCGCAGGCGAACACTGAAGCTTTCTTT
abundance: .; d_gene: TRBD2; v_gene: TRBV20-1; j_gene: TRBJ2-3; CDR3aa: CSASAGTSGRATDTQYF; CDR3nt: TGCAGTGCTAGTGCAGGAACTAGCGGGAGGGCGACAGATACGCAGTATTTT
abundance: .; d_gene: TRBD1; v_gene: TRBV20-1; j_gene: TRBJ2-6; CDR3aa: CSAWDRRGSGANVLTF; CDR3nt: TGCAGTGCCTGGGACAGAAGGGGCTCTGGGGCCAACGTCCTGACTTTC